This section outlines one TCR beta chain sequence together with its context. Its antigen is unidentified. Looked up from germline, CDR1 is SNHLY and CDR2 is FYNNEI. The CDR3 spans 13 residues. V lost 7 bases and J 6 bases, leaving 14 bases between the germline ends. This sample was taken from a study of Ad26.COV2.S vaccination and SARS-CoV-2 variants. Study-wide results and caveats: The breadth of spike-specific CD8+ and CD4+ T cell responses after vaccination was reportedly substantial.

Documented treatment: about 20 received Ad26.COV2.S at low or high dose, single or two shots; 5 received placebo; per-sample allocation not given. Repertoires come from day 63 after the first vaccine or placebo injection. Only in-frame clones appear in the TCRdb table, and some are missing; sequencing was by immunoSEQ multiplex PCR. This table has hundreds of thousands of clones, roughly 90% appearing once. The clonotype was recovered from a person between 18 and 60 years old who received the Ad26.COV2.S COVID-19 vaccine or a placebo. The rearrangement links TRBV2 to TRBJ2-3; tentative D call: TRBD1 (6 bases). The sequencing here drew on peripheral blood, taken in a trial of Ad26.COV2.S vaccine versus placebo. The CDR3, as DNA: TGTGCCAGCATTGGACAGACCCTGGATACGCAGTATTTT. This gives the protein CASIGQTLDTQYF.